This note documents a single T cell receptor beta chain sequence. This clone was counted between two and nine times. Its binding antigen is unknown. Base-call qualities are not available, and no considerably larger clone is one nucleotide away. Collaborating institutions collected whole blood in K2EDTA tubes following their own protocols. For TCRbeta analysis, collaborators shipped samples as frozen whole blood, isolated PBMCs, or DNA extracted from either of those sample types. The sample is drawn from a study of blood T cell repertoires in COVID-19 (TCRdb year 2020). About the investigation overall: The collaborator samples originated in the United States, Italy and Spain and spanned the acute and convalescent phases of COVID-19. The dataset comprised deeply sampled blood TCRbeta repertoires from subjects exposed to, actively infected with, or recovered from COVID-19. The sample metadata nearly always contained a de-identified subject ID, COVID-19 status, age in years and sex. Where available, HLA class I and class II types were obtained from metadata supplied by the sample provider rather than from assay-based typing. A freely available public database, intended as a resource for researchers studying the immune response to SARS-CoV-2, is where the repertoires were released. Samples were obtained from the ongoing ImmuneRACE study (first 160 participants) and from over 1,000 subjects provided by 6 global collaborators. The material from the prospective study consisted of cDNA or gDNA derived from T cells, B-cell-depleted T cells, or PBMCs.

Study-wide conclusions, independent of this receptor: Clinical and demographic metadata were provided uncurated, with the amount varying by source and participant.

V lost 7 bases and J lost 0 bases; the stretch between them is 6 bases long. Reading the germline V gene gives CDR1 MDHEN and CDR2 SYDVKM. Reading from cysteine to phenylalanine, the CDR3 counts 12 amino acids. This entry keeps only the CDR3 DNA: 36 bases, framed from base 1. TCRbeta CDR3 regions were amplified from genomic DNA by means of the immunoSEQ Assay, a bias-controlled multiplex PCR. In the source study's methods: The number of nucleated cells in each sample was estimated by amplification of reference gene primers within the assay. To quantify the absolute abundance of each unique TCRbeta CDR3 rearrangement, sequence reads were collapsed and filtered. For each sample, productive Simpson clonality was calculated as the square root of Simpson's diversity index across productive rearrangements. The clones in this table, taken by TCRdb from immuneACCESS, are in-frame only. Not every clone is retained; where verified, under half of the shortfall comes from an unresolved V gene, and the cause of the rest is unknown. V and J calls and clone size are copied from that table; D and trimming were computed from the DNA. The table for this sample lists under 60,000 clones; roughly 85% of them were counted only once. The leading ten clones occupy more than 25% of the sample.

This sequence uses TRBV28 and TRBJ1-2, with the D gene call left open. The TCR was taken from a man between 65 and 85 years old with acute or convalescent COVID-19. Sequencing was done on a sample of peripheral blood. In nucleotide form, the sequence is TGTGCCAGCACTTCTCCTAACTATGGCTACACCTTC. The translation is CASTSPNYGYTF.